This TCR beta chain was recorded in a study of blood T cell repertoires in COVID-19 (dated by TCRdb to about 2020). General notes on the study: The collaborator samples originated in the United States, Italy and Spain and spanned the acute and convalescent phases of COVID-19. Samples came from the ongoing ImmuneRACE study (first 160 participants) plus 1,254 subjects from 6 global collaborators. The repertoires were made available in a free public database intended to serve as a resource for research on the immune response to SARS-CoV-2. Where HLA class I and class II types were available, the types were taken from metadata supplied by the sample provider, not from assay-based typing. A de-identified subject ID, COVID-19 status, age in years and sex were almost always included in the sample metadata. Deeply sampled blood TCRbeta repertoires from subjects exposed to, actively infected with, or recovered from COVID-19 were included in the dataset. The material from the prospective study consisted of cDNA or gDNA derived from T cells, B-cell-depleted T cells, or PBMCs.

The immunoSEQ Assay, a bias-controlled multiplex PCR, was used to amplify TCRbeta CDR3 regions from genomic DNA. The original pipeline was this. Nucleated cell counts per sample were estimated from amplification of reference gene primers within the assay. To quantify the absolute abundance of each unique TCRbeta CDR3 rearrangement, sequence reads were collapsed and filtered. For each sample, productive Simpson clonality was calculated as the square root of Simpson's diversity index over productive rearrangements. What TCRdb holds here is the immuneACCESS table cut down to in-frame rearrangements. Part of the clones is not present; checked against another copy, under half of the missing clones reflect an unresolved V gene, and the others are unexplained. The D gene and trimming were derived from the DNA, and the V and J assignments and clone size from that table. The sample profile shows roughly 190,000 clones; about 89% of them were found once. The ten largest account for about 0.8% of the sample.

Participants in the prospective study were enrolled through a virtual design, were aged roughly 18 to 95 years, and lived in about 25 United States geographic areas. To assign participants to cohorts, the prospective study relied on clinical history that participants themselves reported in a screening survey and a study questionnaire. ImmuneRACE Cohort 3 recovered participants were defined by two consecutive negative NP/OP PCR tests, healthcare professional clearance, or symptom resolution. Each participant in the prospective study had whole blood, serum and a nasopharyngeal or oropharyngeal swab collected by mobile phlebotomists. Participants in the prospective study had the option to provide additional blood draws and questionnaires over a roughly two-month period. Before DNA extraction, prospective study blood samples were shipped either frozen or at room temperature. CDR1 and CDR2 are read off the germline V gene (reference sequence) as LNHDA and SQIVND. V loses 1 base at its end and J loses 0 bases; junction bases beyond the gene matches: 9. Its CDR3 holds 17 amino acids, cysteine through phenylalanine. Only the CDR3 region is kept as DNA, spanning 51 bases read in frame from base 1.

As concerns this clone: Its antigen has not been determined. Nothing much larger sits one base from this clone, and base qualities are not available.

Broader findings and caveats from the paper: The quantity of clinical and demographic metadata differed by source and by participant and was supplied without curation.

The sequenced sample consisted of PBMCs or T cells enriched from blood (not recorded which). The source is a woman aged 18 to 35 who had recovered from COVID-19. The chain was built from TRBV19 and TRBJ2-7; 7 nucleotides in the junction match TRBD1. The nucleotides read TGTGCCAGTAGTATAGTTGCAGGGGGACCACTCTCCTACGAGCAGTACTTC. Its protein is CASSIVAGGPLSYEQYF.